This paragraph reports one T cell receptor beta chain. The clone's antigen remains unknown. Qualities for individual bases were not recorded, and no much larger clone is one base off. Reading from cysteine to phenylalanine, the CDR3 counts 15 amino acids. Solely the CDR3 DNA is kept, with 45 bases framed from the first base. Based on the germline V gene, the CDR1 and CDR2 sequences are SGDLS and YYNGEE. V sheds 0 bases and J sheds 0 bases, leaving 9 bases between their ends. The sample comes from a study of cytomegalovirus exposure and HLA in healthy donors (dated by TCRdb to the late 2010s). Notes on the research overall: In an earlier analysis of some 550 of the donors, about 260 Gb of sequence data and 90 million to 130 million unique TCR beta sequences from about 179 million T cells were reported. Donor age, sex, ethnicity and CMV serostatus were compiled together with the repertoire data. An earlier analysis of some 600 of the donors applied high-throughput TCR beta sequencing to assess whether each TCR beta V gene segment acted as functional or pseudogenic. The study combined high-throughput TCR immunosequencing, statistical association of individual TCRs with disease status, and machine learning to predict cytomegalovirus infection status. In addition to the first cohort of 650 to 750 subjects, a separate validation cohort of over 90 different subjects was used. Class I and class II HLA loci were covered by the typing at four-digit resolution. The number of donors typed differed by locus, with roughly 629-640 for A, B, C, DRB1 and DQB1, roughly 550 for DQA1, under 610 for DPA1, and 400 to 490 for DPB1. On average, 235,054 unique TCR beta nucleotide sequences were sequenced per donor among 398 genotyped donors of the cohort, with about 17% of those sequences being non-productive. The aim of the study was to test whether cataloging public T cell receptors could identify signatures of past pathogen exposure. Rather than drawing on any new phenotypic data, the later analysis identified candidate immune exposures from TCR beta sequences and the way those sequences occurred across donors. The study profiled the T cell repertoires of fewer than 850 subjects by immunosequencing and related them to cytomegalovirus serostatus. The genetic ancestry cluster associated with self-reported Caucasian donors included 81% of the approximately 430 genotyped donors. A later analysis re-analyzed previously published TCR beta repertoires from 550 to 700 donors and added high-resolution HLA genotyping to study TCR occurrence patterns. Every repertoire in the discovery cohort had been generated on one and the same sequencing platform. About 330 gigabases of sequencing data and 70 million to 100 million unique TCR sequences made up an early release that covered 640 HLA-typed donors. Genome-wide SNP genotypes for about 55% of the roughly 670 donors were used in a later genetic analysis, which treated that subset as a discovery cohort. Roughly five DR-DQ haplotypes were handled as single units for association and clustering, since linkage in the cohort was strong. What the research found in general, with its limitations: The authors suggested that the approach could potentially be extended to other disease states and immunological phenotypes. Strong co-occurrence of HLA alleles, especially DR and DQ, made assigning TCR associations to individual alleles difficult. In a later analysis, HLA-associated TCR beta chains showed more clonal expansion and lower generation probabilities than non-associated chains that were equally common. Because HLA typing was missing for some donors at each locus, association tests included only the typed subset. An association between a missense DCLRE1C variant and V-gene and J-gene trimming of TCR beta chains was found in a later genetic analysis and replicated in an independent cohort. In vitro tests confirmed that three of the cytomegalovirus-associated TCR beta chains recognize cytomegalovirus antigens. According to a later genetic analysis, donors in an Asian-associated ancestry cluster had fewer N-insertions in productive TCRs than the approximately 650-donor mean. According to a later analysis, parvovirus B19, influenza, CMV and Epstein-Barr virus appeared linked to several top co-occurrence clusters. Cytomegalovirus status was reported to be diagnosed by the classifier with high specificity and sensitivity in both the original and validation cohorts. For the cohort, immune exposure information was limited to CMV serostatus. Specific HLA alleles were associated with 18,000 or so TCR beta sequences at a false discovery rate of 0.05 in a later analysis. A further reported finding was that TCR beta sequences accurately predicted the HLA-A and HLA-B alleles for most subjects in the first cohort. This cohort had only TCR beta chains sequenced, and the lack of alpha or paired-chain data limited which features could be detected. A total of fewer than 200 TCR beta chains were listed by the study as associated with cytomegalovirus. According to a later analysis, TCR association rates differed among HLA loci, with DRB1 alleles showing the most associated TCRs and HLA-C alleles showing the fewest. Most TCR sequences were observed very rarely across donors, whereas some public TCRs were present in many individuals. According to a later analysis, most CMV-associated TCR beta chains appeared to be HLA-restricted, and the HLA associations seemed to be driven largely by CMV exposure. The presence/absence analyses assumed that sequencing depth was roughly uniform across donors, and that assumption may not be true. Broadly in line with IMGT annotations, most TCR beta V segments showed up in productive rearrangements about 87% or about 30% of the time in an earlier analysis of about 500 of the donors. The sequencing pipeline was judged likely to have produced a cluster of highly shared sequence variants as a technical artifact. Correlated functional status among segregating V segments might reflect linkage disequilibrium, but an unknown experimental factor could not be ruled out. Roughly 15 rarely observed V segments, including chromosome 9 orphons, were excluded from the earlier analysis of several hundred of the donors because counts were too low. Some IMGT-functional V segments, including TRBV6-2 and TRBV6-3, could not be distinguished by the 87-base-pair reads and were therefore excluded.

The cohort was made up of 666 healthy bone marrow donors. All cohort members were sampled while nominally healthy, although unrecorded immune exposures were likely present. The donor tested CMV seropositive and was one of the 289 seropositive cohort members. A peripheral blood sample was collected from each donor, and TCR beta sequencing was performed on peripheral blood mononuclear cells. The Qiagen DNeasy Blood Extraction Kit was used to extract genomic DNA from the blood cell samples. Library preparation employed the immunoSEQ multiplex PCR assay. For the multiplex PCR, a mixture combining 60 forward primers for TCR Vbeta segments and 13 reverse primers for TCR Jbeta segments was used. The CDR3 region of rearranged TCR beta genes was amplified from genomic DNA with a multiplex PCR assay. On the Illumina HiSeq System, the amplified TCR beta libraries were sequenced as 87-base-pair reads. The paper's data handling went like this. In a later analysis, tens of millions of unique TCR beta chains were counted across the 500 to 700 repertoires, and approximately 11 million of these chains were shared by at least two donors. To remove PCR and sequencing errors, raw reads were error-corrected and collapsed into unique sequences using a nearest-neighbor algorithm that merged closely related sequences. Alignment of CDR3 sequences to IMGT reference sequences was used to assign V, D and J gene segments. For a sequence to be retained, a match of at least six nucleotides was required to both a V gene segment and a J gene segment. A rearrangement counted as productive if the CDR3 had no stop codons and remained in frame with V and J, and every other rearrangement counted as non-productive. Following IMGT convention, CDR3 was defined as the stretch from the second conserved V-encoded cysteine to the conserved J-encoded phenylalanine. Sequences without an unambiguous match to a single V gene segment were excluded from the earlier analysis of about 640 of the donors. In an earlier analysis of more than 500 of the donors, a V segment was called functional when productive rearrangements were above 56.7%, and segregating when the standard deviation between donors exceeded 5%. A statistical classification framework was built to diagnose cytomegalovirus status from the catalog of TCR beta chain sequences. In a later analysis, V and J genes were assigned by comparing TCR nucleotide sequences against IMGT/GENE-DB human TR gene sequences. A later analysis assigned CDR3 sequences and most-parsimonious VDJ recombination scenarios with the TCRdist pipeline. In a later analysis, each TCR beta chain was defined by its CDR3 amino acid sequence together with its V-gene family, and reads without a unique V-gene family were excluded. As a way to deal with suspected cross-contamination and a sequencing artifact, a later analysis dropped approximately 590 nucleotide sequences that were highly shared and had low generation probability. A later analysis calculated a clonal expansion index for each public chain from normalized within-repertoire ranks of inferred template counts. In a later analysis, generation probabilities were computed using a VDJ recombination model fitted to out-of-frame rearrangements, and the results were checked against IGoR. In a later analysis, TCR-TCR, TCR-HLA and TCR-CMV co-occurrence was scored with hypergeometric tests, and a repertoire-size bias correction was applied to TCR pairs. In a later analysis, false discovery rates were estimated by permuting HLA or CMV assignments 20 times. In a later analysis, co-occurring TCRs were grouped with DBSCAN, and TCRdist sequence similarity was added when clustering was performed within HLA-allele-positive subsets. Repertoires with fewer than 30,000 or more than 120,000 public chains, plus five repertoires with anomalous nucleotide sharing, were excluded from co-occurrence clustering. TCRdb re-hosts the immuneACCESS table, in-frame sequences only. Its copies lack some clones; in the studies checked, an unresolved V gene accounts for under half of them, and the cause for the rest is not known. V, J and clone size derive from that table, while D and trimming were established from the DNA sequence. This sample comprises around 49,000 clones, 60% to 85% of them detected only once. More than 6.5% of the sample lies in the top ten.

The sequence joins TRBV9 to TRBJ1-1; the D gene lacks a confident call. The receptor comes from a man aged 25-40 years in good health and CMV-seropositive. The sequenced material came from PBMCs. The CDR3 is CASSVDPHMNTEAFF. The DNA sequence reads TGTGCCAGCAGCGTAGATCCGCACATGAACACTGAAGCTTTCTTT.